The entry below gives a single T cell receptor beta chain sequence along with its context. Its antigen remains undetermined. Base qualities are missing; no much larger clone stands one base away. This sample stems from a study of control samples from healthy donors and cancer patients (dated by TCRdb to the early 2020s). Libraries were prepared through the immunoSEQ multiplex PCR assay. Sourced from immuneACCESS, this table was stored by TCRdb with only in-frame sequences that have V and J called. A share of the clones is absent; for the studies checked, an unresolved V gene accounts for under half, and the remainder has no known explanation. This sample comprises 98,000 or so clones, 79% of them detected only once. About 10% of the sample is held by the ten biggest clonotypes. The CDR3 spans 13 residues, from the cysteine through the phenylalanine. Left in the record is the CDR3 DNA by itself, 39 bases read in frame from the first base. CDR1 and CDR2, looked up from the germline V gene (reference sequence), are LNHDA and SQIVND. V lost 5 bases and J lost 5 bases, and the count of bases not matched to a germline gene is 3.

Here the chain combines TRBV19 and TRBJ1-1; TRBD1 fits 9 bases in the junction. The sequencing sample was made of blood. The sequence was collected from a woman aged 25 to 39 in good health. The nucleotide sequence reads as follows: TGTGCCAGTAGTGTGACAGGGGGGACTGAAGCTTTCTTT. It translates to CASSVTGGTEAFF. Extended through the reference TRBV19 and TRBJ1-1 proteins, this CDR3 yields the full variable domain: DGGITQSPKYLFRKEGQNVTLSCEQNLNHDAMYWYRQDPGQGLRLIYYSQIVNDFQKGDIAEGYSVSREKKESFPLTVTSAQKNPTAFYLCASSVTGGTEAFFGQGTRLTVV.